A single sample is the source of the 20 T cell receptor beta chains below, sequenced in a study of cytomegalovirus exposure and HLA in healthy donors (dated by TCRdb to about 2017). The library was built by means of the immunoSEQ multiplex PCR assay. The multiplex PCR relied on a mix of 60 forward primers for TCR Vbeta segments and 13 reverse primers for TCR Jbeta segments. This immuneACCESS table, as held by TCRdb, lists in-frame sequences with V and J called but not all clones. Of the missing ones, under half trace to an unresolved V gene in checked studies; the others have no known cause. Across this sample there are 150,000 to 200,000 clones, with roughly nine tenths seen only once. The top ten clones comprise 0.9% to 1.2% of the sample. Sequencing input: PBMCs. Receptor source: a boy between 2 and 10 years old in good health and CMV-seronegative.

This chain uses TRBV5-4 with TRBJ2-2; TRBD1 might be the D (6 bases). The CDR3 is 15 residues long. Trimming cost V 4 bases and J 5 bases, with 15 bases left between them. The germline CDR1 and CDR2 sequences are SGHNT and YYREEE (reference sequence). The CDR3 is CASSLQGVGTGELFF. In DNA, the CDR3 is TGTGCCAGCAGCCTACAGGGTGTGGGGACCGGGGAGCTGTTTTTT.

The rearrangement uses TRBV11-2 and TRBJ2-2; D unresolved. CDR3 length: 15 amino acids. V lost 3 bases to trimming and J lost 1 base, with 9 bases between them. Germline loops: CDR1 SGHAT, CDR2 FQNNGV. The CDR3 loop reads CASSLERGNTGELFF. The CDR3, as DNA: TGTGCCAGCAGCTTGGAGCGAGGGAACACCGGGGAGCTGTTTTTT.

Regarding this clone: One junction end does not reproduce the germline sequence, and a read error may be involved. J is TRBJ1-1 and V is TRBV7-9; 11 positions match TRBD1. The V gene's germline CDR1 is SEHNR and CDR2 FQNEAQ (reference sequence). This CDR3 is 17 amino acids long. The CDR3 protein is CSSSYGQGAFVGTEAFF. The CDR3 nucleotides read TGTTCCAGCAGCTACGGACAGGGGGCGTTTGTTGGCACTGAAGCTTTCTTT.

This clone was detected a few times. The CDR3 DNA reads TGCGCCAGCAGCTTGGCGCCTAGCGGGAAAGAGACCCAGTACTTC. Translation: CASSLAPSGKETQYF. The genes are TRBV5-1 and TRBJ2-5; 9 bases are a match to TRBD2. CDR1 is SGHRS and CDR2 is YFSETQ in the germline V gene. The V gene end was trimmed by 0 bases and the J gene end by 3 bases; junction bases not matched to a gene: 3. The CDR3 has 15 residues. Drawing the rest from reference TRBV5-1 and TRBJ2-5, the complete variable domain is KAGVTQTPRYLIKTRGQQVTLSCSPISGHRSVSWYQQTPGQGLQFLFEYFSETQRNKGNFPGRFSGRQFSNSRSEMNVSTLELGDSALYLCASSLAPSGKETQYFGPGTRLLVL.

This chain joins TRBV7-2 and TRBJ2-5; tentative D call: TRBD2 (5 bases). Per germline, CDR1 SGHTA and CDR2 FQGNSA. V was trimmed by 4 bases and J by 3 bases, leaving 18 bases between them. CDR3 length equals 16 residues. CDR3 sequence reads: CASSSLRGSIEETQYF. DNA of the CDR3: TGTGCCAGCAGCTCCCTCCGGGGAAGTATAGAAGAGACCCAGTACTTC.

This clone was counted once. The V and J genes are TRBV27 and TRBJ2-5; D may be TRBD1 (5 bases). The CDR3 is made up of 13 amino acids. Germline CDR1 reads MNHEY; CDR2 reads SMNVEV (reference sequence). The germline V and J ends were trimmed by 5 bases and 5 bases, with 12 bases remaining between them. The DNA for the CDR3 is TGTGCCAGCAGTCGGACACTGACGGAGACCCAGTACTTC. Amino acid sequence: CASSRTLTETQYF.

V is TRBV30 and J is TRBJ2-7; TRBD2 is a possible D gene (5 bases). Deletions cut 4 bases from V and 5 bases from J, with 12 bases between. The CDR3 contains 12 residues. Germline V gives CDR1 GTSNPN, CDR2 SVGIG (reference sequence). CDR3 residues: CAWTRGGHEQYF. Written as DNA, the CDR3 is TGTGCCTGGACCCGTGGAGGCCACGAGCAGTACTTC.

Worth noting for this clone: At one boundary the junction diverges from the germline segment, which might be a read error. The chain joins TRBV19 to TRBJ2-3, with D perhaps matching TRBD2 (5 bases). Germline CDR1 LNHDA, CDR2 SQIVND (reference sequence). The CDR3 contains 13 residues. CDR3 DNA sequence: TGTGCCAGTAGTACTAGCTCGGTAGATGCGCAGTATTTT. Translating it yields CASSTSSVDAQYF.

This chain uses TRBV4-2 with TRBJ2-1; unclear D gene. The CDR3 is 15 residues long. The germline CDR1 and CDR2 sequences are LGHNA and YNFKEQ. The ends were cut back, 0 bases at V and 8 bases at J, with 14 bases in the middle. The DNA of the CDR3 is TGTGCCAGCAGCCAAGAACTCGGAGCTTCCGATGAGCAGTTCTTC. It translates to CASSQELGASDEQFF.

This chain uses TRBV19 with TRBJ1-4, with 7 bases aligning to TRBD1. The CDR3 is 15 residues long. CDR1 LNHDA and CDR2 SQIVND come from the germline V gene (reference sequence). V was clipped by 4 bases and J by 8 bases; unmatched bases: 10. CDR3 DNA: TGTGCCAGTAGTAACAGTGGGACAGCACCAGAAAAACTGTTTTTT. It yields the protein CASSNSGTAPEKLFF. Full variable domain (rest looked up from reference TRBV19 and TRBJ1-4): DGGITQSPKYLFRKEGQNVTLSCEQNLNHDAMYWYRQDPGQGLRLIYYSQIVNDFQKGDIAEGYSVSREKKESFPLTVTSAQKNPTAFYLCASSNSGTAPEKLFFGSGTQLSVL.

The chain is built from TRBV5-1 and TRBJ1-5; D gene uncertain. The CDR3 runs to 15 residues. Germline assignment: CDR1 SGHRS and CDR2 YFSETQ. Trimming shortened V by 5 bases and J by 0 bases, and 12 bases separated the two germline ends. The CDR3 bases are TGCGCCAGCAGTCCCGCACGGTATAGCAATCAGCCCCAGCATTTT. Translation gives CASSPARYSNQPQHF. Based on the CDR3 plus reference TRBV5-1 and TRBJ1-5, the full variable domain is KAGVTQTPRYLIKTRGQQVTLSCSPISGHRSVSWYQQTPGQGLQFLFEYFSETQRNKGNFPGRFSGRQFSNSRSEMNVSTLELGDSALYLCASSPARYSNQPQHFGDGTRLSIL.

The CDR3 DNA reads TGTGCCAGCATGCGTACAAGAGGCCCAGATACGCAGTATTTT. It translates to CASMRTRGPDTQYF. The chain uses TRBV6-5 and TRBJ2-3; the D is unclear. With 7 bases removed from V and 4 bases from J, the gap between germline ends came to 15 bases. This CDR3 is 14 amino acids long. CDR1 is MNHEY, CDR2 SVGAGI, per germline.

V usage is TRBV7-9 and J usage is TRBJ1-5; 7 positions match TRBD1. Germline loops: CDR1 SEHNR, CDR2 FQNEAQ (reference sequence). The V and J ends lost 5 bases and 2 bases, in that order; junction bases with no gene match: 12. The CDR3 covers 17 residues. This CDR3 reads CASSQSIGGGGNQPQHF. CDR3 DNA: TGTGCCAGCAGCCAATCAATAGGGGGCGGCGGCAATCAGCCCCAGCATTTT.

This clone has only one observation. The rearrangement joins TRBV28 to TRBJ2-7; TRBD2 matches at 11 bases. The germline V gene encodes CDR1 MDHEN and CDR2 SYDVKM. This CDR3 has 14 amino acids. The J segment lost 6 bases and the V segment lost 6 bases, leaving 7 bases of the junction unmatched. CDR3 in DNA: TGTGCCAGCAGCCTAGCGGGAGGACCGGCCGAGCAGTACTTC. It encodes CASSLAGGPAEQYF.

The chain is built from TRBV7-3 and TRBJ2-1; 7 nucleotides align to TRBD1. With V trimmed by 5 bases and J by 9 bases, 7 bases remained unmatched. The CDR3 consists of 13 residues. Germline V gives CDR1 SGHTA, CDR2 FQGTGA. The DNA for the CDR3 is TGTGCCAGCAGCCAGGACAGGAAAGGTGAGCAGTTCTTC. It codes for CASSQDRKGEQFF.

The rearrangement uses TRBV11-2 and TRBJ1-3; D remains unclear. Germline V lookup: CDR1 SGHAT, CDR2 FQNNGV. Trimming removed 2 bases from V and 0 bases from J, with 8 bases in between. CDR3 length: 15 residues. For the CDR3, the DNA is TGTGCCAGCAGCTTACGGAGGGACTCTGGAAACACCATATATTTT. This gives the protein CASSLRRDSGNTIYF.

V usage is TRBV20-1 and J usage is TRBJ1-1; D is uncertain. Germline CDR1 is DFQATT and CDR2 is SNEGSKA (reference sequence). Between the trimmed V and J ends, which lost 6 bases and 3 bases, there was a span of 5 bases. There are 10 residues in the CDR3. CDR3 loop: CSAGDTEAFF. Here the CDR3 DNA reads TGCAGTGCCGGAGACACTGAAGCTTTCTTT.

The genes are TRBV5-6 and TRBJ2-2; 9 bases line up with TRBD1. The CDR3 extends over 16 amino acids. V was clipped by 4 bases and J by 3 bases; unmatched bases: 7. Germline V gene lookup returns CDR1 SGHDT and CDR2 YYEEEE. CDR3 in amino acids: CASSIGTGKDTGELFF. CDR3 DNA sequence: TGTGCCAGCAGCATAGGGACAGGGAAGGACACCGGGGAGCTGTTTTTT. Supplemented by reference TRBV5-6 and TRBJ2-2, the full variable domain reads DAGVTQSPTHLIKTRGQQVTLRCSPKSGHDTVSWYQQALGQGPQFIFQYYEEEERQRGNFPDRFSGHQFPNYSSELNVNALLLGDSALYLCASSIGTGKDTGELFFGEGSRLTVL.

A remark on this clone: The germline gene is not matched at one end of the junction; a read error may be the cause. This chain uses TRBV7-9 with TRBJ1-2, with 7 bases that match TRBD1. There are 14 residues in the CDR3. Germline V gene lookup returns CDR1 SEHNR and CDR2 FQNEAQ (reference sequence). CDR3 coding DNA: TGTTCCAGCAGCCCCGGGACAGACAACTATGGCTACACCTTC. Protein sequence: CSSSPGTDNYGYTF.

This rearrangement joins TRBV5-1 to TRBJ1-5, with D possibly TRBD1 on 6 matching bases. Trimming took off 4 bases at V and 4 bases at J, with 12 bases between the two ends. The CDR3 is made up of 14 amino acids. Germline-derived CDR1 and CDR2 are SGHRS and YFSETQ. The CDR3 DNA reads TGCGCCAGCAGCGCCGGACAGCCGAATCAGCCCCAGCATTTT. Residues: CASSAGQPNQPQHF.